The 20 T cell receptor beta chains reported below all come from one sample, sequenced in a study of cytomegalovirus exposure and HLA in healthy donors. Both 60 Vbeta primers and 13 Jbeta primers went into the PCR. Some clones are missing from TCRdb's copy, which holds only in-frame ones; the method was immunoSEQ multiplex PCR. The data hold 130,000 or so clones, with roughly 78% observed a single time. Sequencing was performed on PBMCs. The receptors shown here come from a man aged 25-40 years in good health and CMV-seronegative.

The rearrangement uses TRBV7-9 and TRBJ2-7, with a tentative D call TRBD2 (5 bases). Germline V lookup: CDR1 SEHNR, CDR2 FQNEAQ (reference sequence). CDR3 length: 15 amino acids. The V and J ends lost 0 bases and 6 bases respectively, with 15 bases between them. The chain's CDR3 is CASSLADSVFLEQYF. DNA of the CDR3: TGTGCCAGCAGCTTAGCGGACTCTGTATTCCTCGAGCAGTACTTC.

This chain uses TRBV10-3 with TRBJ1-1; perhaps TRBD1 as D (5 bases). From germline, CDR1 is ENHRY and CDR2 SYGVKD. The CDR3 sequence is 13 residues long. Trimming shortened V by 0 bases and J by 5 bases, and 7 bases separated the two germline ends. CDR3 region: CAISESGGTEAFF. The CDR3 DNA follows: TGTGCCATCAGTGAGTCGGGGGGGACTGAAGCTTTCTTT.

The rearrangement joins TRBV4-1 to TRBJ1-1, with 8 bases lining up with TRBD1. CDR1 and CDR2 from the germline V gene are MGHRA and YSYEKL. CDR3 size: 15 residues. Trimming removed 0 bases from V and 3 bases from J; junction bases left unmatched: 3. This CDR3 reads CASSQDGQGYTEAFF. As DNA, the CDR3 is TGCGCCAGCAGCCAAGATGGACAGGGATACACTGAAGCTTTCTTT.

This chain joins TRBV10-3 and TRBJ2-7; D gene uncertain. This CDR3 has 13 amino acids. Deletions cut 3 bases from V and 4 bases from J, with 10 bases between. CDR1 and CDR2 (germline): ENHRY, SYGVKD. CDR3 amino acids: CAISDPTRYEQYF. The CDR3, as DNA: TGTGCCATCAGTGACCCAACTCGGTACGAGCAGTACTTC.

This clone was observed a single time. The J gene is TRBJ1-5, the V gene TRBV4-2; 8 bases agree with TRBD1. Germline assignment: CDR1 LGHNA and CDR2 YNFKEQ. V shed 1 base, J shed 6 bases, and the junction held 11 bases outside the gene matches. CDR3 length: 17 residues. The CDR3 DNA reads TGTGCCAGCAGCCAAGCGGCAGGGGGCGAGAGTGGTCAGCCCCAGCATTTT. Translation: CASSQAAGGESGQPQHF.

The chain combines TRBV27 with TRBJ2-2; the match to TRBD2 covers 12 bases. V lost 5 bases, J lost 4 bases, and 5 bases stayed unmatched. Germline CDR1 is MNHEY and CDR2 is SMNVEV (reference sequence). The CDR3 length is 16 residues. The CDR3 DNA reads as TGTGCCAGCAGTAGACTAGCGGGAGTTGGCACCGGGGAGCTGTTTTTT. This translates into CASSRLAGVGTGELFF.

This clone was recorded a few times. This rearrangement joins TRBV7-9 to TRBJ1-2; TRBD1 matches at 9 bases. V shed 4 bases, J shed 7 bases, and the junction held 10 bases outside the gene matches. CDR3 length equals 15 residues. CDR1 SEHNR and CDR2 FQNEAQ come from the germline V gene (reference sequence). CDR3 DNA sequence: TGTGCCAGCAGCTCAAGCGGGACAGGGCTGGGTGGCTACACCTTC. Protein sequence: CASSSSGTGLGGYTF.

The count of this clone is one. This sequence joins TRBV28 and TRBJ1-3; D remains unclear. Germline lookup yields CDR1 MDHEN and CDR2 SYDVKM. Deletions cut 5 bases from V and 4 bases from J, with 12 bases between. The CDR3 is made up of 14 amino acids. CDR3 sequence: CASSPGGGGNTIYF. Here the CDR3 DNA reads TGTGCCAGCAGTCCCGGTGGCGGCGGAAACACCATATATTTT.

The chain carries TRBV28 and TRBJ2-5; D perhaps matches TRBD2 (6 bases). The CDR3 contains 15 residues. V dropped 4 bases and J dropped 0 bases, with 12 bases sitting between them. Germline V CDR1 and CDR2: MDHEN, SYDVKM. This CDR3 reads CASSSRGWYQETQYF. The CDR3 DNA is TGTGCCAGCAGTTCCCGGGGGTGGTACCAAGAGACCCAGTACTTC.

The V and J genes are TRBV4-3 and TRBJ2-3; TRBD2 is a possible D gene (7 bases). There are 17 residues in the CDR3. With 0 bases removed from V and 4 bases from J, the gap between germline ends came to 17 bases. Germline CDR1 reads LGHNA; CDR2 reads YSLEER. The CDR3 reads CASSQDPYPGGADTQYF. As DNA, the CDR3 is TGCGCCAGCAGCCAAGATCCATATCCGGGGGGCGCAGATACGCAGTATTTT.

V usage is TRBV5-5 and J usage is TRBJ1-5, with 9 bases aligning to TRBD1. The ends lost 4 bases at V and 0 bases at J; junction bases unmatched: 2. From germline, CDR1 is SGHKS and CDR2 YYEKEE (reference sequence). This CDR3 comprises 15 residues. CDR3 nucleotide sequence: TGTGCCAGCAGCCGGACAGGGGATAGCAATCAGCCCCAGCATTTT. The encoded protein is CASSRTGDSNQPQHF.

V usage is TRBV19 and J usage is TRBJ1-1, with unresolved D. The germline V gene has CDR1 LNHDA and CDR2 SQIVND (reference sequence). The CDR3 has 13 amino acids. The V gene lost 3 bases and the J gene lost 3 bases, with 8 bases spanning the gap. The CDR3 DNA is TGTGCCAGTAGTATTGTCGAGTACACTGAAGCTTTCTTT. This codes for CASSIVEYTEAFF.

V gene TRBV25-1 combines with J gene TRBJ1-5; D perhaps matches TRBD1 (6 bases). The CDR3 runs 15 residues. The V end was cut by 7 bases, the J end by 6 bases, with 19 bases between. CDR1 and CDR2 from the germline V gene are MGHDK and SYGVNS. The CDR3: CASKQTDRSVQPQHF. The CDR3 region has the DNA TGTGCCAGCAAACAGACAGACAGGTCCGTTCAGCCCCAGCATTTT.

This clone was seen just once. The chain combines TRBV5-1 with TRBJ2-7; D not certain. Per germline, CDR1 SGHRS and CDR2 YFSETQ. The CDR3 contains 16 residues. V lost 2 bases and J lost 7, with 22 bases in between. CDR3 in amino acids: CASSFSKQTPLGEQYF. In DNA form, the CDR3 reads TGCGCCAGCAGCTTCAGTAAACAGACCCCCCTGGGTGAGCAGTACTTC. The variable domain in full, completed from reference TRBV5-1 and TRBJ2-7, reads KAGVTQTPRYLIKTRGQQVTLSCSPISGHRSVSWYQQTPGQGLQFLFEYFSETQRNKGNFPGRFSGRQFSNSRSEMNVSTLELGDSALYLCASSFSKQTPLGEQYFGPGTRLTVT.

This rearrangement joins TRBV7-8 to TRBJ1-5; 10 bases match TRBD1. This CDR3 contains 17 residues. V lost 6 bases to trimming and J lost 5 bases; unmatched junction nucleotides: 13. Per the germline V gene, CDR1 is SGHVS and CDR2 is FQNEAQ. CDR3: CASSPGQGPGPYQPQHF. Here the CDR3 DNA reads TGTGCCAGCAGTCCGGGACAGGGGCCCGGCCCTTATCAGCCCCAGCATTTT.

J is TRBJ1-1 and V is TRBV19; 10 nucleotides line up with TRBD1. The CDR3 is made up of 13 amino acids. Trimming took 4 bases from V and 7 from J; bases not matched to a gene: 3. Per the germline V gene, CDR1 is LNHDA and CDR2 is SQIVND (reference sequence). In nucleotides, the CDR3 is TGTGCCAGTAGTACACGGACAGGGGGTGAAGCTTTCTTT. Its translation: CASSTRTGGEAFF.

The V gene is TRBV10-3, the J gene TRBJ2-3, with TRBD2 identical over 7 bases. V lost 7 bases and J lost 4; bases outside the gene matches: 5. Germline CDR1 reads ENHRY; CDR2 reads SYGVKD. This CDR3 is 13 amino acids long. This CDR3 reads CAIMAGEPDTQYF. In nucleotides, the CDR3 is TGTGCCATCATGGCGGGAGAGCCAGATACGCAGTATTTT.

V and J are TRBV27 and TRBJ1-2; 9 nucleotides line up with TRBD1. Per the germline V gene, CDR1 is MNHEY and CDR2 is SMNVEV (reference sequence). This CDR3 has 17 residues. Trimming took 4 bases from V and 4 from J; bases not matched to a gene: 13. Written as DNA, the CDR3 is TGTGCCAGCAGTTATAAAGGGACAGGGAAGGGAATCTATGGCTACACCTTC. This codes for CASSYKGTGKGIYGYTF.

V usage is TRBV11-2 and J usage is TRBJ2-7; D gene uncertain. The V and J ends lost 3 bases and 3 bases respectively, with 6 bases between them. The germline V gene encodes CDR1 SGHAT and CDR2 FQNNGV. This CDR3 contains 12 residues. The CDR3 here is CASSFFGYEQYF. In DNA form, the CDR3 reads TGTGCCAGCAGCTTTTTCGGCTACGAGCAGTACTTC.

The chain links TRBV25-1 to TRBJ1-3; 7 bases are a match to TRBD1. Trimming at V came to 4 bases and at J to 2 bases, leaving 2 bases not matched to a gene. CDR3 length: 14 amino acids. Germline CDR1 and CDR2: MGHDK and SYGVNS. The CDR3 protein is CASSVTGTGNTIYF. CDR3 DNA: TGTGCCAGCAGTGTGACAGGGACTGGAAACACCATATATTTT.